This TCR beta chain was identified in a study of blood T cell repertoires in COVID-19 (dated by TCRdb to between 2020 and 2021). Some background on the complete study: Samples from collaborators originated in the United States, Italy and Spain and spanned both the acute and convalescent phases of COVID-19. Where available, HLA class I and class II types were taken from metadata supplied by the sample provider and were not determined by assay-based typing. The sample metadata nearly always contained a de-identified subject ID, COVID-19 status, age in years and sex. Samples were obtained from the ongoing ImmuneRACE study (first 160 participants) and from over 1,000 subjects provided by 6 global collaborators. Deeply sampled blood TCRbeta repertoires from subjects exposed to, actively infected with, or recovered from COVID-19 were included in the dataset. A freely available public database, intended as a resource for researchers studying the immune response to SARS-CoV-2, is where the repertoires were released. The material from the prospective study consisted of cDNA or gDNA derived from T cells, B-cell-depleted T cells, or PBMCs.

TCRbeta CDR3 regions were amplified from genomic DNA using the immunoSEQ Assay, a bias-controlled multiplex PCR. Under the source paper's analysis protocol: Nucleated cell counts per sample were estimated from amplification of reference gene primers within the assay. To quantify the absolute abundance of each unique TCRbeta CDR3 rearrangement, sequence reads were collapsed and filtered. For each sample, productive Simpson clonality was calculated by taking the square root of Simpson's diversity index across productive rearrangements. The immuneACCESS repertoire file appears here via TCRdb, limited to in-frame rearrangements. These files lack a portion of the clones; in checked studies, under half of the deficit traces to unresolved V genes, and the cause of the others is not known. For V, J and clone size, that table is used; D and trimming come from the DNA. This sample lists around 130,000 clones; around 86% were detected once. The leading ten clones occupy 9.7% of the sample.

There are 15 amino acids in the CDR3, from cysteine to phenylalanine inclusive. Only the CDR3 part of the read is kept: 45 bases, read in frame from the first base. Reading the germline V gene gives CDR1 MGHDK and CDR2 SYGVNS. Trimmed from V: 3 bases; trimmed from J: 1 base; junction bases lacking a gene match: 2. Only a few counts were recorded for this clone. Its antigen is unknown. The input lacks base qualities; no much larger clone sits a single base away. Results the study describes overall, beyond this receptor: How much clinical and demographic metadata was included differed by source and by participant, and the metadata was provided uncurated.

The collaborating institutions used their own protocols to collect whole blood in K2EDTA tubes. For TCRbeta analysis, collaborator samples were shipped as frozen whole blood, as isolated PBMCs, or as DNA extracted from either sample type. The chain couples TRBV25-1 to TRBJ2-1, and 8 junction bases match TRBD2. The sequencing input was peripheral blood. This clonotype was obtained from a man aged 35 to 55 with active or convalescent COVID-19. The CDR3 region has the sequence CASSESGGSYNEQFF. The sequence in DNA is TGTGCCAGCAGTGAGAGCGGGGGTTCCTACAATGAGCAGTTCTTC.